This T cell receptor (beta chain) originates from a study of Ad26.COV2.S vaccination and SARS-CoV-2 variants. Regarding this clone: Its antigen remains unidentified.

General study findings and limits: The TCR breadth and depth analyses may have understated or missed part of the total T cell responses.

Regarding treatment: about 20 received Ad26.COV2.S at low or high dose, single or two shots; 5 received placebo; per-sample allocation not given. Sampling was performed 63 days after the first vaccine or placebo injection. The administered vaccine (an Ad26 vector) expressed Wuhan-strain SARS-CoV-2 spike. Assay used: immunoSEQ multiplex PCR; TCRdb lists only in-frame clones, some missing. The profile covers approximately 480,000 clones, with 70% to 90% appearing a single time and about 13% taken by the ten largest. This CDR3 region has 15 residues. CDR1 and CDR2 (germline): MNHEY, SVGEGT. Trimming shortened V by 7 bases and J by 0 bases, and 16 bases separated the two germline ends.

Sample: peripheral blood, taken in a trial of Ad26.COV2.S vaccine versus placebo. The chain employs TRBV6-2 or TRBV6-3 and TRBJ2-7; maybe TRBD2 (6 bases). This TCR derives from a person aged 18 to 59 who received the Ad26.COV2.S COVID-19 vaccine or a placebo. The CDR3 DNA follows: TGTGCCAGCAACCCGCGGGCGGGGAGCTCCTACGAGCAGTACTTC. Translated: CASNPRAGSSYEQYF.